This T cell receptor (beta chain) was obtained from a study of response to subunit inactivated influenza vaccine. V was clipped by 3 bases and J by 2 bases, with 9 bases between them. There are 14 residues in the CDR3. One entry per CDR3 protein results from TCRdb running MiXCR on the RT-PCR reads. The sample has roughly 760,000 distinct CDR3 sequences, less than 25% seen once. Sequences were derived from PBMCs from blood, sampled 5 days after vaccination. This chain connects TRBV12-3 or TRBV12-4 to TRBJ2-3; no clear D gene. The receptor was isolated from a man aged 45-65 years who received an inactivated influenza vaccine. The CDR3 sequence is CASSFASNTDTQYF. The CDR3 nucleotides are TGTGCCAGCAGTTTCGCCAGCAACACAGATACGCAGTATTTT.